Following are 5 T cell receptor beta chains from one sample sequenced in a study of blood T cell repertoires in COVID-19. TCRdb's copy holds only in-frame clones and misses some; the assay was immunoSEQ multiplex PCR. This sample has about 380,000 clones, with 88% found just once. The sequencing input was PBMCs or T cells enriched from blood (not recorded which). The receptors derive from a woman aged 18-30 years who had recovered from COVID-19.

The chain links TRBV5-6 to TRBJ2-7; tentatively, D is TRBD2 (6 bases). Germline assignment: CDR1 SGHDT and CDR2 YYEEEE. V lost 0 bases and J lost 2, with 15 bases in between. The length of the CDR3 is 16 residues. CDR3 sequence reads: CASSLAGAGGAYEQYF. The DNA of the CDR3 is TGTGCCAGCAGCTTGGCCGGGGCTGGAGGGGCCTACGAGCAGTACTTC. Looking up the rest from reference TRBV5-6 and TRBJ2-7 gives the full variable domain: DAGVTQSPTHLIKTRGQQVTLRCSPKSGHDTVSWYQQALGQGPQFIFQYYEEEERQRGNFPDRFSGHQFPNYSSELNVNALLLGDSALYLCASSLAGAGGAYEQYFGPGTRLTVT.

Only a few counts were recorded for this clone. The chain carries TRBV30 and TRBJ1-1, with D maybe TRBD1 (5 bases). Germline CDR1 reads GTSNPN; CDR2 reads SVGIG (reference sequence). V was trimmed by 1 base and J by 4 bases, leaving 13 bases between them. The CDR3 is 14 residues long. The CDR3 DNA sequence: TGTGCCTGGAGTGCACCAGGGCACGGCACTGAAGCTTTCTTT. Its translation: CAWSAPGHGTEAFF.

This CDR3 reads CASSFRDRVTYEQYF. DNA for the CDR3: TGTGCCAGCAGCTTCCGGGACAGGGTTACCTACGAGCAGTACTTC. The chain recombines TRBV27 with TRBJ2-7; TRBD1 agrees at 9 bases. This CDR3 is built from 15 residues. Trimming took 6 bases from V and 2 from J; bases not matched to a gene: 8. Germline V gene sequence: CDR1 MNHEY, CDR2 SMNVEV (reference sequence).

This rearrangement joins TRBV4-1 to TRBJ2-7, with D tentatively TRBD2 (5 bases). V shed 0 bases and J shed 4 bases, with 13 bases lying between them. The germline CDR1 and CDR2 sequences are MGHRA and YSYEKL. The CDR3 has 15 amino acids. CDR3 amino acids: CASSQDSDRRYEQYF. Written as DNA, the CDR3 is TGCGCCAGCAGCCAAGATAGCGACCGGCGATACGAGCAGTACTTC.

The chain has TRBV4-1 and TRBJ2-1; 10 bases are shared with TRBD2. V lost 0 bases to trimming and J lost 5 bases; unmatched junction nucleotides: 7. Germline CDR1 and CDR2: MGHRA and YSYEKL. CDR3 length equals 17 residues. As DNA, the CDR3 is TGCGCCAGCAGCCAAGATCAAAGCGGGGGGGCCCACAATGAGCAGTTCTTC. Its protein product is CASSQDQSGGAHNEQFF.